The next 2 T cell receptor beta chains were all read from a single sample in a study of a mutant IDH1 vaccine in newly diagnosed glioma. Their recognized antigens are unknown. Time point here: week 11, during vaccination. The content of each vaccine dose was 300 ug of mutant IDH1 20-mer peptide, and topical imiquimod accompanied it. Method: immunoSEQ multiplex PCR; TCRdb's copy keeps in-frame clones and lacks some. This table holds some 40,000 clones, 75% to 90% found once. Material: peripheral blood mononuclear cells (PBMCs), obtained from a glioma patient whose treatment included an IDH1 peptide vaccine. All receptors derive from a woman younger than 45 with glioma. Some clones in this sample may be carry-over from other donors' samples.

V usage is TRBV27 and J usage is TRBJ2-2; no clear D gene. The CDR3 covers 13 residues. V was shortened by 3 bases and J by 1 base, with 3 bases between the two germline ends. Germline V CDR1 and CDR2: MNHEY, SMNVEV (reference sequence). CDR3 sequence (DNA): TGTGCCAGCAGTTTTGGGAACACCGGGGAGCTGTTTTTT. Protein product: CASSFGNTGELFF.

The CDR3 sequence is CASSETLAGQETQYF. As DNA, the CDR3 is TGTGCCAGCAGTGAAACGCTAGCGGGGCAAGAGACCCAGTACTTC. The chain is built from TRBV6-1 and TRBJ2-5, with 9 bases fitting TRBD2. Unmatched junction bases numbered 3, after V lost 2 bases and J lost 2 bases. There are 15 residues in the CDR3. Per the germline V gene, CDR1 is MNHNS and CDR2 is SASEGT.